Following are 18 T cell receptor beta chains from one sample sequenced in a study of control samples from healthy donors and cancer patients. The assay was immunoSEQ multiplex PCR, and TCRdb's table has in-frame clones only and misses some. The sample consists of about 71,000 clones, roughly 89% of them appearing once. Material: PBMCs. All receptors come from a man in his 60s with lung cancer.

The V and J genes are TRBV3-1 (or the pseudogene TRBV3-2) and TRBJ2-2; 7 bases are shared with TRBD2. The J segment lost 4 bases and the V segment lost 4 bases, leaving 3 bases of the junction unmatched. The V gene's germline CDR1 is LGHDT and CDR2 YNNKEL (reference sequence). The CDR3 length is 14 residues. CDR3 loop: CASSLRGVTGELFF. CDR3 in DNA: TGTGCCAGCAGCCTACGGGGGGTCACCGGGGAGCTGTTTTTT.

The gene calls are TRBV30 and TRBJ1-2, with a weak D call TRBD1 (5 bases). This CDR3 comprises 16 residues. Trimming took 0 bases from V and 8 from J, leaving 22 bases between them. Per germline, CDR1 GTSNPN and CDR2 SVGIG (reference sequence). The DNA for the CDR3 is TGTGCCTGGAGTGTACTCTGGGACTCAGGGTTCGGGGGCTACACCTTC. The encoded protein is CAWSVLWDSGFGGYTF. The full variable domain, its missing parts supplied by reference TRBV30 and TRBJ1-2, is SQTIHQWPATLVQPVGSPLSLECTVEGTSNPNLYWYRQAAGRGLQLLFYSVGIGQISSEVPQNLSASRPQDRQFILSSKKLLLSDSGFYLCAWSVLWDSGFGGYTFGSGTRLTVV.

CDR3 residues: CASSYSVGVTEAFF. The CDR3 nucleotides are TGTGCCAGCAGTTACTCGGTCGGTGTCACTGAAGCTTTCTTT. The chain recombines TRBV6-5 with TRBJ1-1; D unclear. The V gene lost 0 bases and the J gene lost 4 bases, with 9 bases spanning the gap. Per the germline V gene, CDR1 is MNHEY and CDR2 is SVGAGI. This CDR3 has 14 residues.

This chain's CDR3 is CASSLVVSATGDQPQHF. CDR3 DNA: TGTGCCAGCAGCTTGGTTGTTAGTGCAACAGGGGATCAGCCCCAGCATTTT. The chain joins TRBV5-6 to TRBJ1-5; TRBD1 agrees at 7 bases. The CDR3 loop spans 17 amino acids. The ends lost 0 bases at V and 5 bases at J; junction bases unmatched: 11. The V gene's germline CDR1 is SGHDT and CDR2 YYEEEE. The complete variable domain, with remaining parts taken from reference TRBV5-6 and TRBJ1-5, reads DAGVTQSPTHLIKTRGQQVTLRCSPKSGHDTVSWYQQALGQGPQFIFQYYEEEERQRGNFPDRFSGHQFPNYSSELNVNALLLGDSALYLCASSLVVSATGDQPQHFGDGTRLSIL.

V usage is TRBV4-1 and J usage is TRBJ2-5; D not resolved. CDR1 is MGHRA and CDR2 is YSYEKL in the germline V gene. The V end lost 0 bases, the J end lost 5 bases, and 13 bases lay between the germline ends. The CDR3 has 15 residues. CDR3 region: CASSQDGGPRETQYF. In DNA, the CDR3 is TGCGCCAGCAGCCAAGATGGCGGACCTAGGGAGACCCAGTACTTC.

This clone was counted once. J is TRBJ2-7 and V is TRBV6-6; 7 bases map to TRBD1. Germline V gives CDR1 MNHNY, CDR2 SVGAGI (reference sequence). The ends lost 2 bases at V and 3 bases at J; junction bases unmatched: 1. The CDR3 sequence is 13 residues long. CDR3 region: CASSYNRGYEQYF. The CDR3 region has the DNA TGTGCCAGCAGTTACAACAGGGGCTACGAGCAGTACTTC.

The chain couples TRBV3-1 (or the pseudogene TRBV3-2) to TRBJ2-6; D unresolved. The CDR3 totals 14 residues. Trimming pared 6 bases from V and 0 bases from J, leaving 6 bases between. Germline V lookup: CDR1 LGHDT, CDR2 YNNKEL (reference sequence). In nucleotides, the CDR3 is TGTGCCAGCAGGCTTACCTCTGGGGCCAACGTCCTGACTTTC. It codes for CASRLTSGANVLTF.

This chain uses TRBV5-1 with TRBJ1-1; D is ambiguous. The CDR3 loop spans 16 amino acids. Deletions cut 4 bases from V and 3 bases from J, with 19 bases between. Germline values: CDR1 SGHRS, CDR2 YFSETQ. This CDR3 reads CASSARQSPEDTEAFF. The CDR3 DNA reads as TGCGCCAGCAGCGCCAGACAATCCCCGGAGGACACTGAAGCTTTCTTT.

This clone turned up a few times. The chain combines TRBV3-1 (or the pseudogene TRBV3-2) with TRBJ1-2, with D possibly being TRBD1 (5 bases). The germline gives CDR1 LGHDT, CDR2 YNNKEL (reference sequence). This CDR3 spans 13 amino acids. Trimming removed 4 bases from V and 1 base from J, with 7 bases in between. For the CDR3, the DNA is TGTGCCAGCAGCCCACAGGTTAACTATGGCTACACCTTC. Translation gives CASSPQVNYGYTF.

The V gene is TRBV14, the J gene TRBJ1-1; the match to TRBD1 covers 8 bases. V lost 5 bases to trimming and J lost 4 bases; unmatched junction nucleotides: 6. The CDR3 length is 14 residues. Germline V gene lookup returns CDR1 SGHDN and CDR2 FVKESK. The CDR3 bases are TGTGCCAGCAGCGTTCGACAGGGGCCCACTGAAGCTTTCTTT. It is translated as CASSVRQGPTEAFF.

V is TRBV2 and J is TRBJ1-5; 9 bases are shared with TRBD1. CDR3 size: 19 residues. Per germline, CDR1 SNHLY and CDR2 FYNNEI. With V trimmed by 5 bases and J by 5 bases, 19 bases remained unmatched. The CDR3 sequence: CASSNPLGRGTGLDQPQHF. CDR3 DNA sequence: TGTGCCAGCAGTAATCCCCTAGGTCGGGGGACAGGGTTGGATCAGCCCCAGCATTTT. Variable domain in full (rest from reference TRBV2 and TRBJ1-5): EPEVTQTPSHQVTQMGQEVILRCVPISNHLYFYWYRQILGQKVEFLVSFYNNEISEKSEIFDDQFSVERPDGSNFTLKIRSTKLEDSAMYFCASSNPLGRGTGLDQPQHFGDGTRLSIL.

The chain joins TRBV10-3 to TRBJ2-3; 9 positions match TRBD2. CDR3 length: 18 residues. V shed 1 base and J 2 bases; nucleotides not matched to a gene: 10. In germline, CDR1 is ENHRY, CDR2 SYGVKD. CDR3 nucleotide sequence: TGTGCCATCAGTGAGTTCTTACTTCAGCGGGGGGACACAGATACGCAGTATTTT. Translated: CAISEFLLQRGDTDTQYF.

This clone appeared once. The chain combines TRBV5-1 with TRBJ2-1; no clear D gene. Per germline, CDR1 SGHRS and CDR2 YFSETQ. This CDR3 contains 18 residues. The V end lost 0 bases, the J end lost 5 bases, and 21 bases lay between the germline ends. The CDR3 sequence: CASSLGRYDSLGDNEQFF. CDR3 nucleotide sequence: TGCGCCAGCAGCTTGGGAAGATACGACTCCCTTGGGGACAATGAGCAGTTCTTC. Combining the CDR3 with reference TRBV5-1 and TRBJ2-1 gives the whole variable domain KAGVTQTPRYLIKTRGQQVTLSCSPISGHRSVSWYQQTPGQGLQFLFEYFSETQRNKGNFPGRFSGRQFSNSRSEMNVSTLELGDSALYLCASSLGRYDSLGDNEQFFGPGTRLTVL.

The chain uses TRBV6-1 and TRBJ1-1; D gene unclear. Germline V CDR1 and CDR2: MNHNS, SASEGT. V gave up 1 base and J gave up 5 bases, with 11 bases separating them. CDR3 length: 14 residues. The CDR3 loop reads CASSEGGSRTEAFF. CDR3 nucleotides: TGTGCCAGCAGTGAAGGAGGTTCACGGACTGAAGCTTTCTTT.

The chain combines TRBV27 with TRBJ2-5; weak D call: TRBD2 (6 bases). The germline gives CDR1 MNHEY, CDR2 SMNVEV (reference sequence). This CDR3 comprises 18 residues. V was clipped by 6 bases and J by 4 bases, with 27 bases between them. CDR3: CASSERFGGTIISETQYF. The CDR3 region has the DNA TGTGCCAGCAGCGAGAGATTTGGGGGGACGATAATCTCAGAGACCCAGTACTTC.

This clone has only one observation. The chain combines TRBV4-1 with TRBJ2-1, with 8 bases lining up with TRBD2. V trimming: 1 base; J trimming: 9 bases; junction bases outside the gene matches: 8. Germline assignment: CDR1 MGHRA and CDR2 YSYEKL. The CDR3 runs to 15 residues. Written as DNA, the CDR3 is TGCGCCAGCAGCCAAGGGGCGGGGGGTTCGGGTGAGCAGTTCTTC. This gives the protein CASSQGAGGSGEQFF.

V usage is TRBV7-2 and J usage is TRBJ1-2; D possibly corresponds to TRBD1 (6 bases). V lost 2 bases to trimming and J lost 9 bases, with 13 bases between them. Looked up from germline, CDR1 is SGHTA and CDR2 is FQGNSA. The CDR3 has 13 amino acids. In DNA form, the CDR3 reads TGTGCCAGCAGCTTATGGACAGCGCAAAGCTACACCTTC. Residues: CASSLWTAQSYTF.

This chain joins TRBV3-1 (or the pseudogene TRBV3-2) and TRBJ1-6; no clear D. Trimming pared 3 bases from V and 5 bases from J, leaving 8 bases between. Germline V gene sequence: CDR1 LGHDT, CDR2 YNNKEL (reference sequence). This CDR3 is built from 14 residues. CDR3 nucleotide sequence: TGTGCCAGCAGCCAGCACAGAAATAATTCACCCCTCCACTTT. Translation: CASSQHRNNSPLHF.